This T cell receptor (beta chain) was found in a study of Graves' ophthalmopathy and Graves' hyperthyroidism. V shed 5 bases and J 3 bases; nucleotides not matched to a gene: 4. Germline values: CDR1 SEHNR, CDR2 FQNEAQ (reference sequence). There are 15 residues in the CDR3. This clonotype was seen ten or more times. Its antigen is as yet unknown. Scientists amplified the TCR beta CDR3 regions from RNA transcripts. HTBI primers primed a first-round RT-PCR, and a second-round multiplex PCR followed. Each CDR3 protein is one row after TCRdb ran MiXCR on the multiplex PCR reads. The sample records a few hundred thousand distinct CDR3 sequences, 20% to 25% being singletons. The evidence that diagnosis relied on was clinical symptoms, serum thyroxine, TRAb, thyroid ultrasound and orbital computed tomography. Around 10 ml of fresh blood yielded the PBMCs by density gradient. General study points: Most expanded clonotypes from thyroid (those above 0.001 frequency) were also found in blood.

The sequenced sample was peripheral blood. The receptor was derived from a woman aged 45-65 years with Graves' ophthalmopathy. The J gene is TRBJ1-5, the V gene TRBV7-9; 10 bases fit TRBD1. Here the CDR3 reads CASSRGTGDNQPQHF. The CDR3 region has the DNA TGTGCCAGCAGCCGCGGGACAGGGGACAATCAGCCCCAGCATTTT.